This passage covers 25 T cell receptor beta chains from one sample sequenced in a study of blood T cell repertoires in COVID-19. The protocol was immunoSEQ multiplex PCR, while the TCRdb copy is restricted to in-frame clones and leaves out a portion. The table lists 140,000 to 150,000 clones, 84% of them singletons, with 7% to 9.5% in the top ten. The sequenced sample consisted of peripheral blood. Source of these receptors: a man younger than 40 with COVID-19, enrolled during active disease.

V and J are TRBV27 and TRBJ2-3; tentative D call: TRBD2 (5 bases). The germline V gene has CDR1 MNHEY and CDR2 SMNVEV (reference sequence). V lost 6 bases, J lost 2 bases, and 15 bases lay in between. The CDR3 extends over 15 amino acids. The CDR3 DNA sequence: TGTGCCAGCAGGCGGGCAGCCGTTGACACAGATACGCAGTATTTT. Translated: CASRRAAVDTDTQYF.

This chain joins TRBV20-1 and TRBJ1-5; D is unresolved. The CDR3 spans 18 residues. V lost 3 bases and J lost 4, with 25 bases in between. The V gene's germline CDR1 is DFQATT and CDR2 SNEGSKA (reference sequence). The CDR3 nucleotides read TGCAGTGCTAGTAACCCTGTTACAACGACATACCGTAATCAGCCCCAGCATTTT. This translates into CSASNPVTTTYRNQPQHF.

The chain recombines TRBV7-2 with TRBJ2-1; 10 nucleotides match TRBD2. CDR1 is SGHTA and CDR2 is FQGNSA in the germline V gene. CDR3 length equals 16 residues. J gave up 6 bases and V 3 bases, and 8 bases lay outside the gene matches. CDR3 sequence (DNA): TGTGCCAGCAGCTTTAGAAGCCTAGCGGGAGTCAATGAGCAGTTCTTC. It codes for CASSFRSLAGVNEQFF.

The V call is TRBV11-2, the J call TRBJ2-2, with D possibly TRBD2 on 6 matching bases. Germline-derived CDR1 and CDR2 are SGHAT and FQNNGV. Trimming left V 5 bases short and J 5 bases short, with 9 bases between. This CDR3 region has 13 residues. CDR3 amino acids: CASSARGTGELFF. DNA for the CDR3: TGTGCCAGCAGCGCACGGGGGACCGGGGAGCTGTTTTTT.

The J gene is TRBJ1-5, the V gene TRBV19; 9 bases map to TRBD1. Per the germline V gene, CDR1 is LNHDA and CDR2 is SQIVND (reference sequence). V lost 6 bases, J lost 4 bases, and 7 bases stayed unmatched. The length of the CDR3 is 15 residues. The CDR3 loop reads CASRGQGFSNQPQHF. CDR3 nucleotide sequence: TGTGCCAGTAGGGGACAGGGCTTTTCTAATCAGCCCCAGCATTTT. Combining the CDR3 with reference TRBV19 and TRBJ1-5 gives the whole variable domain DGGITQSPKYLFRKEGQNVTLSCEQNLNHDAMYWYRQDPGQGLRLIYYSQIVNDFQKGDIAEGYSVSREKKESFPLTVTSAQKNPTAFYLCASRGQGFSNQPQHFGDGTRLSIL.

V gene TRBV28 combines with J gene TRBJ2-3; 7 positions agree with TRBD2. The germline CDR1 and CDR2 sequences are MDHEN and SYDVKM. This CDR3 spans 15 amino acids. V dropped 5 bases and J dropped 4; count of bases not matched to a gene: 9. The DNA for the CDR3 is TGTGCCAGCAGTCCGCCGGGACTAACGGCAGATACGCAGTATTTT. It encodes CASSPPGLTADTQYF.

The count of this clone is one. The gene calls are TRBV7-2 and TRBJ1-5; a possible D gene is TRBD1 (6 bases). CDR3 length: 13 amino acids. Germline CDR1 and CDR2: SGHTA and FQGNSA. V lost 4 bases, J lost 4 bases, and 8 bases lay in between. The CDR3: CASSYDRNQPQHF. In DNA, the CDR3 is TGTGCCAGCAGCTACGACAGGAATCAGCCCCAGCATTTT.

In its sample, this clone ranks as medium-sized. The CDR3 loop is CASSFKRQASYEQYF. CDR3 bases: TGTGCCAGCAGTTTCAAGAGACAGGCCTCCTACGAGCAGTACTTC. The V gene is TRBV27, the J gene TRBJ2-7; TRBD1 might be the D (6 bases). The germline CDR1 and CDR2 sequences are MNHEY and SMNVEV (reference sequence). The V end lost 3 bases, the J end lost 0 bases, and 12 bases lay between the germline ends. CDR3 length equals 15 residues.

The chain joins TRBV27 to TRBJ1-2; D possibly corresponds to TRBD1 (6 bases). The germline CDR1 and CDR2 sequences are MNHEY and SMNVEV (reference sequence). Trimming removed 6 bases at V and 7 bases at J, with 15 bases between. The CDR3 is 13 residues long. The CDR3 loop is CASRPGGGAGYTF. CDR3 in DNA: TGTGCCAGCAGACCGGGGGGCGGAGCTGGCTACACCTTC.

The chain employs TRBV12-5 and TRBJ1-1; TRBD1 matches at 7 bases. The germline V gene has CDR1 LGHNT and CDR2 FRNRAP. The trim removed 1 base at V and 3 bases at J, leaving 8 bases unmatched. The CDR3 spans 16 residues. CDR3: CASGLAAGQGDTEAFF. CDR3 nucleotide sequence: TGTGCTAGTGGTTTGGCAGCCGGGCAGGGGGACACTGAAGCTTTCTTT.

The V call is TRBV20-1, the J call TRBJ1-2, with a tentative D call TRBD1 (6 bases). Trimming took off 5 bases at V and 7 bases at J, with 11 bases between the two ends. This CDR3 has 11 amino acids. Germline values: CDR1 DFQATT, CDR2 SNEGSKA (reference sequence). The DNA of the CDR3 is TGCAGTGCTGAGGGGGATCGTGGCTACACCTTC. Translation: CSAEGDRGYTF.

The chain recombines TRBV7-6 with TRBJ2-3, with 9 bases matching TRBD1. Germline V gene lookup returns CDR1 SGHVS and CDR2 FNYEAQ. CDR3 length: 17 amino acids. The J segment lost 0 bases and the V segment lost 4 bases, leaving 8 bases of the junction unmatched. The CDR3 sequence is CASSSSGTGLSTDTQYF. The DNA for the CDR3 is TGTGCCAGCAGCTCATCAGGGACAGGGCTAAGCACAGATACGCAGTATTTT.

The rearrangement uses TRBV27 and TRBJ2-5, with TRBD1 as a possible D gene (6 bases). The germline gives CDR1 MNHEY, CDR2 SMNVEV (reference sequence). This CDR3 is built from 14 residues. Between the trimmed V and J ends, which lost 1 base and 1 base, there was a span of 7 bases. The CDR3 loop reads CASSLWGRQETQYF. Here the CDR3 DNA reads TGTGCCAGCAGTTTATGGGGGCGCCAAGAGACCCAGTACTTC.

This clone showed up just once. This chain connects TRBV18 to TRBJ2-2, with 7 bases matching TRBD2. The V gene end was trimmed by 0 bases and the J gene end by 3 bases; junction bases not matched to a gene: 4. The germline gives CDR1 KGHSH, CDR2 LQKENI. There are 16 residues in the CDR3. The CDR3 is CASSPPTSRDTGELFF. CDR3 coding DNA: TGTGCCAGCTCACCACCGACTAGCAGGGACACCGGGGAGCTGTTTTTT.

This clone was observed a handful of times. This sequence joins TRBV5-1 and TRBJ1-3, with 8 bases fitting TRBD1. The junction had 17 bases not matched to a gene; V was cut back by 4 bases and J by 2 bases. The CDR3 has 19 amino acids. CDR1 SGHRS and CDR2 YFSETQ come from the germline V gene. CDR3 nucleotides: TGCGCCAGCAGCCCCGGTTGGGCAGGGGGCGTCGGGCCTGGAAACACCATATATTTT. Translation: CASSPGWAGGVGPGNTIYF.

The rearrangement links TRBV4-3 to TRBJ1-2; TRBD1 is a possible D gene (6 bases). This CDR3 is built from 16 residues. Looked up from germline, CDR1 is LGHNA and CDR2 is YSLEER. The V gene lost 1 base and the J gene lost 3 bases, with 15 bases spanning the gap. CDR3 in amino acids: CASSQGQGTGHYGYTF. DNA of the CDR3: TGCGCCAGCAGCCAAGGGCAGGGGACGGGGCACTATGGCTACACCTTC.

The V call is TRBV6-1, the J call TRBJ1-1, with D possibly being TRBD1 (6 bases). Deletions cut 2 bases from V and 6 bases from J, with 13 bases between. CDR3 length: 14 amino acids. Per germline, CDR1 MNHNS and CDR2 SASEGT. The CDR3 sequence is CASSELTGYAEAFF. CDR3 nucleotides: TGTGCCAGCAGTGAACTAACAGGGTACGCTGAAGCTTTCTTT.

V usage is TRBV28 and J usage is TRBJ2-6, with D hard to call. CDR1 is MDHEN and CDR2 is SYDVKM in the germline V gene. V was trimmed by 6 bases and J by 0 bases, leaving 3 bases between them. The CDR3 loop spans 13 amino acids. The chain's CDR3 is CASSLSGANVLTF. The CDR3 DNA follows: TGTGCCAGCAGCCTCTCTGGGGCCAACGTCCTGACTTTC.

Comment on this clone: A read error may account for a junction end that differs from germline. V usage is TRBV7-7 and J usage is TRBJ2-2, with D possibly matching TRBD1 (5 bases). The CDR3 sequence is 15 residues long. Germline-derived CDR1 and CDR2 are SSHAT and FNYEAQ (reference sequence). The CDR3 here is CASSTAGFFAGELFF. The CDR3 coding sequence is TGTGCTAGCAGCACCGCAGGGTTTTTCGCCGGGGAGCTGTTTTTT. Supplemented by reference TRBV7-7 and TRBJ2-2, the full variable domain reads GAGVSQSPRYKVTKRGQDVTLRCDPISSHATLYWYQQALGQGPEFLTYFNYEAQPDKSGLPSDRFSAERPEGSISTLTIQRTEQRDSAMYRCASSTAGFFAGELFFGEGSRLTVL.

The chain recombines TRBV6-2 or TRBV6-3 with TRBJ2-7, with 14 nucleotides matching TRBD2. V trimming: 1 base; J trimming: 2 bases; junction bases outside the gene matches: 7. CDR1 is MNHEY and CDR2 is SVGEGT in the germline V gene. This CDR3 comprises 18 residues. The CDR3 nucleotides read TGTGCCAGCAGTTACTGGACCGGACTAGCGGGAGGCCCCTACGAGCAGTACTTC. Translation gives CASSYWTGLAGGPYEQYF.

This chain uses TRBV18 with TRBJ1-3; tentatively, D is TRBD1 (5 bases). V gave up 4 bases and J gave up 0 bases, with 13 bases separating them. The germline CDR1 and CDR2 sequences are KGHSH and LQKENI. This CDR3 contains 16 residues. This CDR3 reads CASSLTTGSSGNTIYF. CDR3 in DNA: TGTGCCAGCTCACTAACTACAGGATCCTCTGGAAACACCATATATTTT.

The chain employs TRBV19 and TRBJ2-4, with D unclear. This CDR3 spans 14 amino acids. Germline lookup yields CDR1 LNHDA and CDR2 SQIVND (reference sequence). V shed 7 bases and J shed 3 bases, with 13 bases lying between them. The CDR3 sequence: CASTSSPGKNIQYF. The CDR3 DNA follows: TGTGCCAGTACCTCGTCGCCAGGCAAAAACATTCAGTACTTC.

This clone was seen a single time. The V gene is TRBV4-3, the J gene TRBJ1-1, with D unresolved. This CDR3 contains 14 residues. Germline CDR1 LGHNA, CDR2 YSLEER. The V gene lost 0 bases and the J gene lost 3 bases, with 8 bases spanning the gap. The CDR3 here is CASSQDSGYTEAFF. The CDR3 nucleotides are TGCGCCAGCAGCCAAGATTCAGGCTACACTGAAGCTTTCTTT.

The J gene is TRBJ1-1, the V gene TRBV10-3; the D is unclear. The CDR3 length is 14 residues. CDR1 is ENHRY and CDR2 is SYGVKD in the germline V gene. Trimming removed 0 bases at V and 5 bases at J, with 10 bases between. Here the CDR3 DNA reads TGTGCCATCAGTGAGTCGGGTGGGCAGACTGAAGCTTTCTTT. Its translation: CAISESGGQTEAFF.

The sample holds one count of this clone. The rearrangement links TRBV5-4 to TRBJ2-2; 11 bases map to TRBD1. The V gene's germline CDR1 is SGHNT and CDR2 YYREEE (reference sequence). V lost 4 bases to trimming and J lost 1 base; unmatched junction nucleotides: 6. The length of the CDR3 is 17 residues. In DNA, the CDR3 is TGTGCCAGCAGCCGCCCCGGGACAGGGGGGAACACCGGGGAGCTGTTTTTT. This translates into CASSRPGTGGNTGELFF.